A selection of T cell receptor beta chains follows, all from one sample in a study of T cell repertoires in cytomegalovirus infection. MiXCR, applied by TCRdb to the reads, yields one record per CDR3 protein. The table shows fewer than 950,000 distinct CDR3 sequences, with around a third occurring only once. Their recognized antigens are unknown. The input for sequencing was cultured CD8+ T cells from PBMCs, taken from culture after CMV antigen stimulation. These receptors were taken from a human donor in good health (CMV status not recorded). Some clones in this sample may be carry-over from other donors' samples. CDR3s include the opening cysteine and the closing phenylalanine or tryptophan. A D gene is named only where the DNA matches it firmly. Size tells how often a clone was seen (once, few, many) or the class of an expanded clone, and some rows leave it out.

j_call,d_call,clone_size,v_call,cdr3_aa,cdr3_nt
TRBJ1-2,.,few,TRBV6-1,CASSDGGRSNYGYTF,TGTGCCAGCAGTGATGGGGGCAGGAGCAACTATGGCTACACCTTC
TRBJ1-1,TRBD1,many,TRBV7-9,CASSPWTGKNTEAFF,TGTGCCAGCAGCCCTTGGACAGGGAAGAACACTGAAGCTTTCTTT
TRBJ1-5,.,.,TRBV29-1,CSVEGREGPQHF,TGCAGCGTTGAAGGCCGCGAAGGACCCCAGCATTTT
TRBJ2-2,TRBD2,few,TRBV28,CASSLGLAGATGELFF,TGTGCCAGCAGTCTGGGACTAGCGGGGGCGACCGGGGAGCTGTTTTTT
TRBJ2-5,.,.,TRBV4-2,CASSLWVEETQYF,TGTGCCAGCAGCCTATGGGTGGAAGAGACCCAGTACTTC
TRBJ1-5,TRBD1,.,TRBV19,CASSIGPRGHQPQHF,TGTGCCAGTAGTATAGGGCCCAGGGGGCATCAGCCCCAGCATTTT
TRBJ2-3,TRBD1,many,TRBV7-2,CASSPRTGDVDTQYF,TGTGCCAGCAGCCCGAGGACAGGGGATGTAGATACGCAGTATTTT
TRBJ2-1,.,.,TRBV6-1,CASSESGLLGDDEQFF,TGTGCCAGCAGTGAATCTGGCCTCCTGGGAGACGATGAGCAGTTCTTC
TRBJ1-1,.,.,TRBV19,CASSIPGDTEAFF,TGTGCCAGTAGTATTCCAGGGGATACTGAAGCTTTCTTT
TRBJ1-3,.,once,TRBV25-1,CASSVYRASSGNTIYF,TGTGCCAGCAGTGTGTACAGGGCGTCCTCTGGAAACACCATATATTTT
TRBJ1-2,TRBD1,.,TRBV4-3,CASSPFLDRDDGYTF,TGCGCCAGCAGCCCCTTCTTGGACAGGGATGATGGCTACACCTTC
TRBJ1-2,.,many,TRBV7-9,CASSLEGTNYGYTF,TGTGCCAGCAGCTTAGAGGGGACGAACTATGGCTACACCTTC
TRBJ2-2,TRBD1,.,TRBV4-3,CASSIRDRVSTGELFF,TGCGCCAGCAGCATCCGGGACAGGGTTAGCACCGGGGAGCTGTTTTTT
TRBJ2-3,TRBD2,few,TRBV5-5,CASSHLERGGYQDTQYF,TGTGCCAGCAGCCACCTTGAGCGGGGGGGCTATCAAGATACGCAGTATTTT
TRBJ1-1,.,.,TRBV6-1,CVSFRSEAFF,TGTGTCAGCTTTCGGTCTGAAGCTTTCTTT
TRBJ2-2,.,few,TRBV11-2,CASRDSYTGELFF,TGTGCCAGCAGAGACAGTTACACCGGGGAGCTGTTTTTT
TRBJ1-3,.,once,TRBV4-3,CASSPAETNTIYF,TGCGCCAGCAGCCCCGCGGAGACTAACACCATATATTTT
TRBJ2-3,.,.,TRBV7-6,CASSLTTPVDTQYF,TGTGCCAGCAGCTTAACGACCCCAGTTGATACGCAGTATTTT
TRBJ2-3,TRBD1,few,TRBV7-9,CASSSSPIPPGQGADDTQYF,TGTGCCAGCAGCTCTAGTCCAATTCCCCCGGGACAGGGGGCGGATGATACGCAGTATTTT